This TCR beta chain was obtained from a study of shared clonotypes between healthy human individuals. Donors comprised only Caucasian adults living in Nashville, Tennessee. Deletions cut 0 bases from V and 2 bases from J, with 10 bases between. Germline CDR1 and CDR2: MNHNY and SVGAGI (reference sequence). This CDR3 is built from 15 residues. Profiling relied on immunoSEQ multiplex PCR, and the TCRdb table lists in-frame clones only, not all of them. The sample has 2 million to 2.5 million clones; about 94% are singletons. The source material was naive CD4+ T cells sorted from blood. Subset meaning: CD45RA+ positively selected. The source is a man aged 18 to 35 in good health. This chain joins TRBV6-6 and TRBJ1-2; D unclear. The CDR3 loop is CASSYSTASNYGYTF. In DNA, the CDR3 is TGTGCCAGCAGTTACTCGACGGCCTCAAACTATGGCTACACCTTC.